The 12 T cell receptor beta chains in this list originate from one sample, sequenced in a study of T-cell memory formation after mild COVID-19. TCRdb reprocessed the 5' RACE reads via MiXCR and lists one record per CDR3 protein. Found here are under 300,000 distinct CDR3 sequences, 15% to 20% of them singletons; the top ten hold roughly 20%. Material: PBMCs or a T cell subset sorted from them (not recorded which). The receptors shown here come from a man younger than 30 who had mild COVID-19 (a few samples of this study predate the infection). Cell type and time point are not known.

This clonotype has a handful of counts. V and J are TRBV12-3 or TRBV12-4 and TRBJ2-7; D remains unclear. Deletions cut 6 bases from V and 2 bases from J, with 11 bases between. The CDR3 loop spans 13 amino acids. The CDR3 protein is CASSPPATYEQYV. CDR3 DNA: TGTGCCAGCAGCCCCCCGGCTACCTACGAGCAGTACGTC.

This clonotype has a count of ten or more. V is TRBV6-2 or TRBV6-3 and J is TRBJ2-1; D may be TRBD1 (6 bases). This CDR3 comprises 16 residues. Per the germline V gene, CDR1 is MNHEY and CDR2 is SVGEGT. V was clipped by 1 base and J by 4 bases, with 14 bases between them. CDR3 nucleotide sequence: TGTGCCAGCAGTTACTGGTCTGGGACAAAGTACAATGAGCAGTTCTTC. It is translated as CASSYWSGTKYNEQFF.

This clonotype was observed a handful of times. The chain employs TRBV30 and TRBJ1-5; the match to TRBD1 covers 7 bases. Trimming at V came to 0 bases and at J to 4 bases, leaving 6 bases not matched to a gene. This CDR3 contains 15 residues. Looked up from germline, CDR1 is GTSNPN and CDR2 is SVGIG (reference sequence). The CDR3 region is CAWSVGAGGNQPQHF. The CDR3, as DNA: TGTGCCTGGAGTGTCGGCGCAGGGGGAAATCAGCCCCAGCATTTT.

The V gene is TRBV5-1, the J gene TRBJ2-5; TRBD1 might be the D (7 bases). The germline V and J ends were trimmed by 4 bases and 2 bases, with 18 bases remaining between them. Looked up from germline, CDR1 is SGHRS and CDR2 is YFSETQ. The CDR3 has 16 amino acids. Here the CDR3 reads CASSGGTAPLQETQYF. The DNA for the CDR3 is TGCGCCAGCAGCGGGGGGACAGCGCCCCTACAAGAGACCCAGTACTTC.

The CDR3 DNA sequence: TGTGCCAGCATCGAGGGGGCAGCCAAAAACATTCAGTACTTC. This encodes CASIEGAAKNIQYF. This chain joins TRBV2 and TRBJ2-4; TRBD1 aligns across 7 bases. Germline loops: CDR1 SNHLY, CDR2 FYNNEI. V lost 7 bases to trimming and J lost 0 bases; unmatched junction nucleotides: 3. The CDR3 has 14 amino acids.

This clonotype was recorded a few times. V usage is TRBV20-1 and J usage is TRBJ1-5; the D is unclear. Deletions cut 6 bases from V and 4 bases from J, with 13 bases between. The CDR3 extends over 13 amino acids. Germline-derived CDR1 and CDR2 are DFQATT and SNEGSKA (reference sequence). The DNA for the CDR3 is TGCAGTGCAGATCCGGGCGTAAATCAGCCCCAGCATTTT. Translating gives CSADPGVNQPQHF.

This clonotype was seen only a few times. This chain connects TRBV6-2 or TRBV6-3 to TRBJ2-4; 7 nucleotides match TRBD1. With V trimmed by 5 bases and J by 12 bases, 7 bases remained unmatched. The germline CDR1 and CDR2 sequences are MNHEY and SVGEGT. The CDR3 is made up of 12 amino acids. In nucleotides, the CDR3 is TGTGCCAGCAGTCGGACAGGTGGATCTCAGTACTTC. Translation: CASSRTGGSQYF.

V gene TRBV7-9 combines with J gene TRBJ2-7; unclear D gene. The CDR3 is 12 amino acids. Germline V CDR1 and CDR2: SEHNR, FQNEAQ (reference sequence). The V end lost 4 bases, the J end lost 6 bases, and 10 bases lay between the germline ends. The CDR3 DNA is TGTGCCAGCAGCTCCCTGTCCCGCGAGCAGTACTTC. This codes for CASSSLSREQYF.

This clonotype was found a few times. V usage is TRBV7-9 and J usage is TRBJ2-3; D not certain. The CDR3 is made up of 15 amino acids. V shed 2 bases and J shed 1 base, with 10 bases lying between them. Germline CDR1 SEHNR, CDR2 FQNEAQ (reference sequence). The DNA for the CDR3 is TGTGCCAGCAGCTTATTCGACGGAGGCACAGATACGCAGTATTTT. It encodes CASSLFDGGTDTQYF.

About this clonotype itself: Its ends do not fully match the called genes, so a read error is possible. The V gene is TRBV29-1, the J gene TRBJ2-5; D may be TRBD2 (7 bases). CDR3 length equals 13 residues. CDR1 is SQVTM and CDR2 is ANQGSEA in the germline V gene. The CDR3 spells CSVEGGGPETQYF. Written as DNA, the CDR3 is TGCAGCGTCGAAGGGGGGGGGCCAGAGACCCAGTACTTC.

CDR3 sequence: CASRSLPGTSVTNEQFF. CDR3 nucleotides: TGTGCAAGTCGCTCCCTTCCCGGGACTAGCGTCACCAATGAGCAGTTCTTC. The chain couples TRBV12-2 to TRBJ2-1; TRBD2 is taken as the D call from the table, unchecked against the DNA. TRBV12-2 is tagged as a pseudogene. This CDR3 has 17 amino acids.

This clonotype appeared a few times. The chain couples TRBV24-1 to TRBJ2-3, with TRBD1 identical over 9 bases. CDR3 length equals 16 residues. V shed 7 bases, J shed 2 bases, and the junction held 9 bases outside the gene matches. Germline CDR1 reads KGHDR; CDR2 reads SFDVKD. CDR3 sequence: CATSGTGTGTTDTQYF. Written as DNA, the CDR3 is TGTGCCACCAGCGGTACCGGGACAGGGACCACAGATACGCAGTATTTT.